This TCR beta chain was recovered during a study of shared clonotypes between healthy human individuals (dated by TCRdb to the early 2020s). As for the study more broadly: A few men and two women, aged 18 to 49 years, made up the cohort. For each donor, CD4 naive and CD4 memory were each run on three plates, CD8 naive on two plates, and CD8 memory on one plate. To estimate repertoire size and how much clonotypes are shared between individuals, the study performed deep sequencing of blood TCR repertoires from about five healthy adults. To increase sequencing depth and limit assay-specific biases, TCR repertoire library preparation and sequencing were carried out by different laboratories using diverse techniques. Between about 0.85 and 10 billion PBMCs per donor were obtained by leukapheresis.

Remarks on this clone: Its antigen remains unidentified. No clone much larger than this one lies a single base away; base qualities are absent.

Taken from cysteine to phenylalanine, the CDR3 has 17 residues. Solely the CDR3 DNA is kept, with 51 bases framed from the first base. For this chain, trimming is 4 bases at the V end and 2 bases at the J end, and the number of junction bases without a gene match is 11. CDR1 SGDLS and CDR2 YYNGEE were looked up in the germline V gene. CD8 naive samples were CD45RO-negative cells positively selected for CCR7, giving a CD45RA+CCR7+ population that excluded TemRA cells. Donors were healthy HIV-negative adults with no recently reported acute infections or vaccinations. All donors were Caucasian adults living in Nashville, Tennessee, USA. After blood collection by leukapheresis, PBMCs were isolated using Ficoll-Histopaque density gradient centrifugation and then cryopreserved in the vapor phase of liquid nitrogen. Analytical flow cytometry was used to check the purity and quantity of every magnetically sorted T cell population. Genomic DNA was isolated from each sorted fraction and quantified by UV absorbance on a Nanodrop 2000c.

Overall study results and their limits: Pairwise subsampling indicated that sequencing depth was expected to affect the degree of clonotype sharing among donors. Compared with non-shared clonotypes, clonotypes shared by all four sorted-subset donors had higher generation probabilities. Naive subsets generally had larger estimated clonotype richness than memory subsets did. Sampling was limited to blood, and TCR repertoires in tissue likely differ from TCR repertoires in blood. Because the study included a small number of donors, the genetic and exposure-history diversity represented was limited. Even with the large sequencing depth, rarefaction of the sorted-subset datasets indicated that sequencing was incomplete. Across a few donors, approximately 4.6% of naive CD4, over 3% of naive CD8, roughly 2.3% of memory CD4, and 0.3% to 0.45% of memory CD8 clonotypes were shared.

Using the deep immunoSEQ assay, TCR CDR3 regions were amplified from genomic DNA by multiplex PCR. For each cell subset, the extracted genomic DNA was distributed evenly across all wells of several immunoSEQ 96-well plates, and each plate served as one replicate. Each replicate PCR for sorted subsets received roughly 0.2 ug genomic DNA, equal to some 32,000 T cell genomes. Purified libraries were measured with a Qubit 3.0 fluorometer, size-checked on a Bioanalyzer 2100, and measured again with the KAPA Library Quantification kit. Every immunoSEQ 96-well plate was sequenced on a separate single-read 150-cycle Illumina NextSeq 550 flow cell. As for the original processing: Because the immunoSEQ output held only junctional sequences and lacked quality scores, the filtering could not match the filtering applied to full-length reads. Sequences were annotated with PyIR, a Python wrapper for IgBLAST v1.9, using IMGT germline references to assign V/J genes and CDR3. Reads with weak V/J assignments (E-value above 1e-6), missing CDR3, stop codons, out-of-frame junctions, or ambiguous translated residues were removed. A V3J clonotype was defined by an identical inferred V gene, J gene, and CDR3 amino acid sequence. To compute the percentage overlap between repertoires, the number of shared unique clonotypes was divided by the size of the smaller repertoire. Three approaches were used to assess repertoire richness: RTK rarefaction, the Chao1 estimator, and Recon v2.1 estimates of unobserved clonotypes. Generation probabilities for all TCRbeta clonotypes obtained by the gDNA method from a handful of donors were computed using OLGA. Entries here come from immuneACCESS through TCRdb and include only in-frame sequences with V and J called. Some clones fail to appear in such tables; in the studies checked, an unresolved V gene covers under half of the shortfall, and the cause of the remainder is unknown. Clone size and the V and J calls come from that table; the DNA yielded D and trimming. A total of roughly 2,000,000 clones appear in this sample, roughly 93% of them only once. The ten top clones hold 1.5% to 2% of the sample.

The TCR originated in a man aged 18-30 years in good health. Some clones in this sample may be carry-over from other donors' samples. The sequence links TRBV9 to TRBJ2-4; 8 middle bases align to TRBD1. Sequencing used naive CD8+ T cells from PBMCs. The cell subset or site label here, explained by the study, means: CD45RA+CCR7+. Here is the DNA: TGTGCCAGCAGCCCAGGCCCAGGGGGCTTGACCAAAAACATTCAGTACTTC. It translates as CASSPGPGGLTKNIQYF.